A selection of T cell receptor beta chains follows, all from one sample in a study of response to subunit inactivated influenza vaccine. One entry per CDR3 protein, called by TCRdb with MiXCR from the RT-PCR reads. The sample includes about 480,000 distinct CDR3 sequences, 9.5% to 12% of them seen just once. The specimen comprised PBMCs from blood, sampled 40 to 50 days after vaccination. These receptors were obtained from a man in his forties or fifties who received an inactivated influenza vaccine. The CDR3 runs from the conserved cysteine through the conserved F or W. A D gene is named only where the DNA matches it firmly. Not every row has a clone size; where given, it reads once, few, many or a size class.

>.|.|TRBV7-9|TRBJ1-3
TGTGCCAGCAGCTCCCTCGTACGGGAAAACACCATATATTTT
CASSSLVRENTIYF
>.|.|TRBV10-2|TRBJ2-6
TGCGCCAGCAGTGAGATAGGCTGGCCGGGGAGGAACTCTGGGGCCAACGTCCTGACTTTC
CASSEIGWPGRNSGANVLTF
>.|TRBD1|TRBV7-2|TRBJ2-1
TGTGCCAGCAGGCTCTCGGGACAGGGGTTTTCTGAGCAGTTCTTC
CASRLSGQGFSEQFF
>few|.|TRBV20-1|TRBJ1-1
TGCAGTGCTAGAGATGGGTTAAGGATGCGAGGCACTGAAGCTTTCTTT
CSARDGLRMRGTEAFF
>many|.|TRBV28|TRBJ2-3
TGTGCCAGCAGACAACAGGGATTAGCAGATACGCAGTATTTT
CASRQQGLADTQYF
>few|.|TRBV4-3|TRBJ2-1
TGCGCCAGCAGCCAAGATTTGGGACCCTACAATGAGCAGTTCTTC
CASSQDLGPYNEQFF
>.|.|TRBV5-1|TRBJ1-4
TGCGCCAGCAGCTCGAACGGACAGAGTAATGAAAAACTGTTTTTT
CASSSNGQSNEKLFF
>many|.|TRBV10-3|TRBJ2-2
TGTGCCATCAGTGAGGGGCAGGTCACCGGGGAGCTGTTTTTT
CAISEGQVTGELFF
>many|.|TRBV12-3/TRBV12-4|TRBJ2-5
TGTGCCAGCAGTTGGGACTCCCGAGAGACCCAGTACTTC
CASSWDSRETQYF
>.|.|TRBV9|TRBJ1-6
TGTGCCAGCAGCGTAGAGGATGGGGGCAGGTCTGAAGATAATTCACCCCTCCACTTT
CASSVEDGGRSEDNSPLHF